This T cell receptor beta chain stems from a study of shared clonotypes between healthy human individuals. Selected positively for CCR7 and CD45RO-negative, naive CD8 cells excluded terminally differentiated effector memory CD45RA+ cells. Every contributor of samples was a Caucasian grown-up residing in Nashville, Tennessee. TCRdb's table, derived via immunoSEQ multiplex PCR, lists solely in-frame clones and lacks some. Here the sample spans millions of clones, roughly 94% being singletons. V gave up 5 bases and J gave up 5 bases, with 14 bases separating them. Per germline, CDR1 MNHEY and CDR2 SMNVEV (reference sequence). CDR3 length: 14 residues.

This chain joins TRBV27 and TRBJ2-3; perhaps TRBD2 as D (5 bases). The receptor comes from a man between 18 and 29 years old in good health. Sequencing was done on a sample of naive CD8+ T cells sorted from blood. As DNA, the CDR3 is TGTGCCAGCAGTCCACTAGACGTTAGAGATACGCAGTATTTT. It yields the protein CASSPLDVRDTQYF.